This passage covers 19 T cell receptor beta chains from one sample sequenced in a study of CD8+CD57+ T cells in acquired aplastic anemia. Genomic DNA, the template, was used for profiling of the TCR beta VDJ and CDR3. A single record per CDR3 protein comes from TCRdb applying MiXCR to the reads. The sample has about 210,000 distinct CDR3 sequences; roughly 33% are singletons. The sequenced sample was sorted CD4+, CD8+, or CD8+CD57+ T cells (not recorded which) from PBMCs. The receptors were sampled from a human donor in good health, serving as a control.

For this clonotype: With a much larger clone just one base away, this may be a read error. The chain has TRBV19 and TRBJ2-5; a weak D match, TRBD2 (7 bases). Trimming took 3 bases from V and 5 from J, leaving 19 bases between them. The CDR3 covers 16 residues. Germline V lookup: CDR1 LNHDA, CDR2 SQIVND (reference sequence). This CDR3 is CASSMPGRGARETQYF. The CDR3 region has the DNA TGTGCCAGTAGTATGCCCGGACGGGGGGCTCGGGAGACCCAGTACTTC.

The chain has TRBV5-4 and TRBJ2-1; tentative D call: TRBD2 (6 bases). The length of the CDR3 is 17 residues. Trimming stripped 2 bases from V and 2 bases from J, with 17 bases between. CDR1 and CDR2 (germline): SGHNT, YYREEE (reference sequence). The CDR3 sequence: CASSLLELADAYNEQFF. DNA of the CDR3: TGTGCCAGCAGCTTATTAGAACTAGCCGATGCCTACAATGAGCAGTTCTTC.

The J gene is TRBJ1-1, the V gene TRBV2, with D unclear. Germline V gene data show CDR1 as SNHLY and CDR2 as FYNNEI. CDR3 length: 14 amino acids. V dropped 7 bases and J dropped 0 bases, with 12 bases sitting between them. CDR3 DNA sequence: TGTGCCAGCACCTTCGACATGATGAACACTGAAGCTTTCTTT. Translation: CASTFDMMNTEAFF.

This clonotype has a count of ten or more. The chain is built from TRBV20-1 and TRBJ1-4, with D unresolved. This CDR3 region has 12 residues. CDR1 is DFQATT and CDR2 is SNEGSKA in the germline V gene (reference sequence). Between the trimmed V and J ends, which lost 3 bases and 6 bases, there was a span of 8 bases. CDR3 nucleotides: TGCAGTGCTAGTTCAACAGATGAAAAACTGTTTTTT. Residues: CSASSTDEKLFF.

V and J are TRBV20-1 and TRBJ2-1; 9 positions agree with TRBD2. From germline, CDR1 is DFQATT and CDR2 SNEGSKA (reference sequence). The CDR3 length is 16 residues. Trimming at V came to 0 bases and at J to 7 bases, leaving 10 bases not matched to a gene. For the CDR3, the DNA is TGCAGTGCTAGAGATTGGGCACTAGCGGGTACAAATGAGCAGTTCTTC. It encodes CSARDWALAGTNEQFF.

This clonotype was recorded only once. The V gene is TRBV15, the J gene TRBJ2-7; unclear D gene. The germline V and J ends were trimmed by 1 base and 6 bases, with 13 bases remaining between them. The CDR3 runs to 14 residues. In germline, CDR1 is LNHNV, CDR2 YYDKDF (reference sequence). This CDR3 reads CATSRGGSPGEQYF. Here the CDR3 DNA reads TGTGCCACCAGCAGAGGAGGTAGCCCTGGCGAGCAGTACTTC.

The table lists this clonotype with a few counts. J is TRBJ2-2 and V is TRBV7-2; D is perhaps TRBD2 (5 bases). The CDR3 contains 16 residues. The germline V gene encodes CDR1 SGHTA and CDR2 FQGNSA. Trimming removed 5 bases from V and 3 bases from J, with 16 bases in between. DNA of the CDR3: TGTGCCAGCAGCGCTTCCTGGGCGGGCGACACCGGGGAGCTGTTTTTT. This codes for CASSASWAGDTGELFF.

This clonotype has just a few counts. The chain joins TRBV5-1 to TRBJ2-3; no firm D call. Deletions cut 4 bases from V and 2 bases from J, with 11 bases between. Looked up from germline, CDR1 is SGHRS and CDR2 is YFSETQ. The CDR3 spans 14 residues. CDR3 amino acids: CASSEGYPTDTQYF. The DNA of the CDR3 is TGCGCCAGCAGCGAAGGCTACCCCACAGATACGCAGTATTTT.

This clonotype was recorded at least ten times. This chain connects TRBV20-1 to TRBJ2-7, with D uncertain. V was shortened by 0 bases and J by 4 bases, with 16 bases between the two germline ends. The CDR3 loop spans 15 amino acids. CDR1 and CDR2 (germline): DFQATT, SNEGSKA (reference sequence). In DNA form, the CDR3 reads TGCAGTGCTAGAGACGGGTGGGGTAGGAGTTACGAGCAGTACTTC. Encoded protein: CSARDGWGRSYEQYF.

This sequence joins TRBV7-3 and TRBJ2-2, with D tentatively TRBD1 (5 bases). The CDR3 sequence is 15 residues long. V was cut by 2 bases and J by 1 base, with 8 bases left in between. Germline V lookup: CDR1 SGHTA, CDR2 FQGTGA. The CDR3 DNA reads TGTGCCAGCAGCTTACGGCAGGGGAACACCGGGGAGCTGTTTTTT. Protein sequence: CASSLRQGNTGELFF.

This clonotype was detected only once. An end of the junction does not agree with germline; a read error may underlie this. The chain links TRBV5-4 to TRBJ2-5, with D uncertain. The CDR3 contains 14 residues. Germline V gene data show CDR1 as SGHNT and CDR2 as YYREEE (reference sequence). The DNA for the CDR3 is TGTGCCAGCAGCTTTCGGAACACCCAAGAGGCCCAGTACTTC. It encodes CASSFRNTQEAQYF.

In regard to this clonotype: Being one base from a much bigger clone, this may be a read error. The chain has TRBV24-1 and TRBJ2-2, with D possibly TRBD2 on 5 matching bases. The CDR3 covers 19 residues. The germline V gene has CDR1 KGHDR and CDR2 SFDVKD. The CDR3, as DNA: TGTGCCACCAATGATCCCAAAGCTTTGTCGGGGTGGAACACCGGGGAGCTGTTTTTT. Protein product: CATNDPKALSGWNTGELFF.

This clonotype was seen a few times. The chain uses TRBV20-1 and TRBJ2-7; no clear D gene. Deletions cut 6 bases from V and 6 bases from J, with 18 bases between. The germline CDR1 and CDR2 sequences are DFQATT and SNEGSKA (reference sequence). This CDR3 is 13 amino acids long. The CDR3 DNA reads TGCAGTGCACCGCTTCAACGTCACGGCGAGCAGTACTTC. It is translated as CSAPLQRHGEQYF.

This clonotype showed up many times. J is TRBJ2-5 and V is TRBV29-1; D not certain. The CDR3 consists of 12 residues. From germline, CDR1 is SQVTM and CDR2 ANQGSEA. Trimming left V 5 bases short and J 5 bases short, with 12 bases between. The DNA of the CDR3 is TGCAGCGTTACTTGGGCGGAGGAGACCCAGTACTTC. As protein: CSVTWAEETQYF. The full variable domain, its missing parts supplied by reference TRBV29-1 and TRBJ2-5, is SAVISQKPSRDICQRGTSLTIQCQVDSQVTMMFWYRQQPGQSLTLIATANQGSEATYESGFVIDKFPISRPNLTFSTLTVSNMSPEDSSIYLCSVTWAEETQYFGPGTRLLVL.

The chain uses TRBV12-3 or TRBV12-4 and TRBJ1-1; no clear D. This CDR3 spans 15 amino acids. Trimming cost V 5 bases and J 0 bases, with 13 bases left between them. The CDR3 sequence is CASSPVTSMNTEAFF. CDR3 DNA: TGTGCCAGCAGTCCTGTGACATCGATGAACACTGAAGCTTTCTTT.

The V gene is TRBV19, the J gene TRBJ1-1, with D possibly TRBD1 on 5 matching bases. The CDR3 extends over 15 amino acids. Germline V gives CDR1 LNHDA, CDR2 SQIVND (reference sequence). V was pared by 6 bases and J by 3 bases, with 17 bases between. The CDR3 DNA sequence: TGTGCCAGTAGACCGGGAGGGGATGGGGACACTGAAGCTTTCTTT. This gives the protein CASRPGGDGDTEAFF.

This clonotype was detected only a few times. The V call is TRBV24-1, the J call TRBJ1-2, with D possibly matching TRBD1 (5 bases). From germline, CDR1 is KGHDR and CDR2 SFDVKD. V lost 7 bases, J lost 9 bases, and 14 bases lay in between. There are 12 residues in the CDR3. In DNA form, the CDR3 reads TGTGCCACCAGCCGGGGCGGCAGGAGCTACACCTTC. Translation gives CATSRGGRSYTF.

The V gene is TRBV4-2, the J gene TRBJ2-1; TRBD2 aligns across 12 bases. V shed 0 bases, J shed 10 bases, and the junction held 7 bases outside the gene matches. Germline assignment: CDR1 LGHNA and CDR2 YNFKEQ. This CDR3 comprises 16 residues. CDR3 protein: CASSQDASGGAREQFF. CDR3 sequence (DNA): TGTGCCAGCAGCCAAGATGCTAGCGGGGGGGCCAGAGAGCAGTTCTTC.

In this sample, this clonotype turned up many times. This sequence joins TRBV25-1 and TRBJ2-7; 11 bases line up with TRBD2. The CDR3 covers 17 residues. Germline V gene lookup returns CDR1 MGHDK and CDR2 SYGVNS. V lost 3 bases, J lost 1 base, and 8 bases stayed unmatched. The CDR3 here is CASSEGKGLAVSYEQYF. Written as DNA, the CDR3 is TGTGCCAGCAGTGAGGGAAAGGGACTAGCGGTTTCCTACGAGCAGTACTTC.